What follows are 19 T cell receptor beta chains derived from one specimen sequenced in a study of a mutant IDH1 vaccine in newly diagnosed glioma. Only in-frame clones appear in the TCRdb table, and some are missing; sequencing was by immunoSEQ multiplex PCR. The sample records 45,000 to 65,000 clones, around 60% being singletons. These receptors have no identified antigens. Time point: week 47, end of study. Vaccine doses each comprised 300 ug of mutant IDH1 20-mer peptide, with topical imiquimod. Sample: peripheral blood mononuclear cells (PBMCs), taken from a glioma patient whose treatment included an IDH1 peptide vaccine. The source is a man aged 40-55 years with glioma. Some clones in this sample may be carry-over from other donors' samples.

The chain has TRBV11-2 and TRBJ1-2; possible D gene TRBD1, 5 bases. CDR3 length: 14 amino acids. V was pared by 8 bases and J by 1 base, with 14 bases between. CDR1 and CDR2 from the germline V gene are SGHAT and FQNNGV. CDR3 residues: CASVGPNLNYGYTF. The CDR3 bases are TGTGCCAGCGTGGGGCCGAACCTTAACTATGGCTACACCTTC. Supplemented by reference TRBV11-2 and TRBJ1-2, the full variable domain reads EAGVAQSPRYKIIEKRQSVAFWCNPISGHATLYWYQQILGQGPKLLIQFQNNGVVDDSQLPKDRFSAERLKGVDSTLKIQPAKLEDSAVYLCASVGPNLNYGYTFGSGTRLTVV.

The chain couples TRBV14 to TRBJ2-1; 7 bases agree with TRBD2. Germline trimming cut 0 bases from V and 2 bases from J; bases unmatched to any gene: 4. Germline lookup yields CDR1 SGHDN and CDR2 FVKESK. The CDR3 is 16 amino acids. CDR3 in amino acids: CASSQDRGTTYNEQFF. The CDR3 DNA sequence: TGTGCCAGCAGCCAAGACCGAGGGACTACCTACAATGAGCAGTTCTTC.

The J gene is TRBJ1-2, the V gene TRBV6-4, with D perhaps matching TRBD1 (5 bases). Trimming took off 0 bases at V and 4 bases at J, with 12 bases between the two ends. CDR1 is MRHNA and CDR2 is SNTAGT in the germline V gene. This CDR3 spans 15 amino acids. CDR3 coding DNA: TGTGCCAGCAGTGACTCGGGCAGGGAGAGCTATGGCTACACCTTC. Translated, it gives CASSDSGRESYGYTF.

The chain has TRBV19 and TRBJ2-3, with unresolved D. Germline loops: CDR1 LNHDA, CDR2 SQIVND (reference sequence). The V end was cut by 2 bases, the J end by 2 bases, with 14 bases between. CDR3 size: 16 residues. DNA for the CDR3: TGTGCCAGTAGTATATCCGCAAGCTGGGACACAGATACGCAGTATTTT. Protein sequence: CASSISASWDTDTQYF.

This clone has only a few counts. The chain recombines TRBV18 with TRBJ1-1; D gene ambiguous. The CDR3 contains 13 residues. Trimming stripped 3 bases from V and 6 bases from J, with 11 bases between. Germline CDR1 reads KGHSH; CDR2 reads LQKENI. The CDR3 nucleotides are TGTGCCAGCTCACCGGACGAGTACGCTGAAGCTTTCTTT. Its protein is CASSPDEYAEAFF.

The CDR3 DNA follows: TGTGCCAGCAGCTGGGGCACTGAAGCTTTCTTT. Encoded protein: CASSWGTEAFF. The rearrangement links TRBV7-9 to TRBJ1-1; D remains ambiguous. CDR3 length equals 11 residues. Trimming cost V 4 bases and J 4 bases, with 4 bases left between them. Germline V lookup: CDR1 SEHNR, CDR2 FQNEAQ (reference sequence).

V and J are TRBV7-9 and TRBJ2-7, with D unclear. Germline lookup yields CDR1 SEHNR and CDR2 FQNEAQ (reference sequence). This CDR3 contains 12 residues. V dropped 5 bases and J dropped 2 bases, with 7 bases sitting between them. CDR3 residues: CASSHRPYEQYF. The CDR3 DNA sequence: TGTGCCAGCAGCCATAGGCCCTACGAGCAGTACTTC.

This chain joins TRBV12-5 and TRBJ2-7; 7 positions agree with TRBD2. Trimming took 10 bases from V and 2 from J; bases not matched to a gene: 5. This CDR3 comprises 12 residues. From germline, CDR1 is LGHNT and CDR2 FRNRAP. The CDR3 sequence is CATTGGTYEQYF. The CDR3 bases are TGTGCTACAACGGGGGGAACCTACGAGCAGTACTTC.

The rearrangement joins TRBV25-1 to TRBJ2-3; a weak D match, TRBD2 (6 bases). Between the trimmed V and J ends, which lost 1 base and 2 bases, there was a span of 13 bases. Germline CDR1 is MGHDK and CDR2 is SYGVNS. The CDR3 extends over 16 amino acids. CDR3 bases: TGTGCCAGCAGTGAATCCGGGCGGGGCCACACAGATACGCAGTATTTT. It yields the protein CASSESGRGHTDTQYF.

In its sample, this clone was seen once. This chain links TRBV19 with TRBJ2-2; D ambiguous. This CDR3 contains 15 residues. V lost 4 bases and J 1 base, leaving 10 bases between the germline ends. From germline, CDR1 is LNHDA and CDR2 SQIVND (reference sequence). CDR3 amino acids: CASSRTLRNTGELFF. Written as DNA, the CDR3 is TGTGCCAGTAGTAGGACCCTCCGGAACACCGGGGAGCTGTTTTTT.

The genes are TRBV2 and TRBJ1-5, with 7 bases that match TRBD1. Germline V gene sequence: CDR1 SNHLY, CDR2 FYNNEI. The V gene end was trimmed by 8 bases and the J gene end by 4 bases; junction bases not matched to a gene: 2. The CDR3 has 12 amino acids. The CDR3 nucleotides are TGTGCCAGCGCGGGACAGAATCAGCCCCAGCATTTT. As protein: CASAGQNQPQHF.

J is TRBJ1-2 and V is TRBV27, with D perhaps TRBD1 (5 bases). Germline V gene data show CDR1 as MNHEY and CDR2 as SMNVEV (reference sequence). Trimming cost V 3 bases and J 4 bases, with 6 bases left between them. This CDR3 comprises 12 residues. The CDR3 sequence is CASSLQGYGYTF. Written as DNA, the CDR3 is TGTGCCAGCAGTTTGCAGGGCTATGGCTACACCTTC.

The chain uses TRBV5-4 and TRBJ1-4; tentative D call: TRBD1 (5 bases). This CDR3 region has 16 residues. V was clipped by 0 bases and J by 8 bases, with 17 bases between them. Looked up from germline, CDR1 is SGHNT and CDR2 is YYREEE (reference sequence). The chain's CDR3 is CASSLEVGGTDEKLFF. In DNA form, the CDR3 reads TGTGCCAGCAGCTTGGAGGTGGGGGGAACCGACGAAAAACTGTTTTTT.

The rearrangement links TRBV6-6 to TRBJ2-3; TRBD2 matches at 9 bases. The CDR3 contains 15 residues. The germline gives CDR1 MNHNY, CDR2 SVGAGI (reference sequence). The V gene end was trimmed by 7 bases and the J gene end by 2 bases; junction bases not matched to a gene: 7. In nucleotides, the CDR3 is TGTGCCAGCAATAATCTAGCGGGGAACACAGATACGCAGTATTTT. Amino acid sequence: CASNNLAGNTDTQYF.

For the CDR3, the DNA is TGCAGCGTTCGCCCCTGGGACGAGTGGACAGATACGCAGTATTTT. The encoded protein is CSVRPWDEWTDTQYF. The V and J genes are TRBV29-1 and TRBJ2-3, with D perhaps assigned TRBD1 or TRBD2 (5 bases each). Between the trimmed V and J ends, which lost 5 bases and 3 bases, there was a span of 18 bases. Germline CDR1 and CDR2: SQVTM and ANQGSEA. The CDR3 runs 15 residues.

The chain employs TRBV6-5 and TRBJ2-1; TRBD2 agrees at 7 bases. There are 12 residues in the CDR3. Germline CDR1 MNHEY, CDR2 SVGAGI. V was pared by 6 bases and J by 7 bases, with 3 bases of the junction left unmatched. The CDR3 DNA sequence: TGTGCCAGCAGGCGGGGGATAAATGAGCAGTTCTTC. This encodes CASRRGINEQFF.

The chain couples TRBV5-1 to TRBJ1-6; no clear D. The V gene lost 0 bases and the J gene lost 10 bases, with 17 bases spanning the gap. The CDR3 contains 16 residues. CDR1 is SGHRS, CDR2 YFSETQ, per germline. The DNA for the CDR3 is TGCGCCAGCAGCTTGGACATAAGCGGGTCTGGGTCACCCCTCCACTTT. This encodes CASSLDISGSGSPLHF.

This clone was counted only a few times. This sequence joins TRBV7-8 and TRBJ1-1; D call uncertain. Deletions cut 7 bases from V and 3 bases from J, with 18 bases between. Germline CDR1 reads SGHVS; CDR2 reads FQNEAQ. This CDR3 is 15 amino acids long. The CDR3 sequence: CASTPRRDLYTEAFF. The CDR3 DNA sequence: TGTGCCAGCACCCCCCGTCGGGATTTGTACACTGAAGCTTTCTTT.

This clone turned up a few times. This rearrangement joins TRBV6-5 to TRBJ2-1; 12 bases agree with TRBD2. V shed 5 bases, J shed 7 bases, and the junction held 6 bases outside the gene matches. The CDR3 has 15 amino acids. Germline-derived CDR1 and CDR2 are MNHEY and SVGAGI. For the CDR3, the DNA is TGTGCCAGCAGTAAAAACGGACTAGCGGGGAATGAGCAGTTCTTC. Its translation is CASSKNGLAGNEQFF.